One T cell receptor (beta chain) is described in this entry. Germline V CDR1 and CDR2: SGHRS, YFSETQ. The CDR3 is made up of 15 amino acids. With 3 bases removed from V and 6 bases from J, the gap between germline ends came to 16 bases. Specified treatment: preoperative locoregional IRX-2 cytokine immunotherapy. This specimen belongs to a study of preoperative IRX-2 immunotherapy in early breast cancer. The protocol was immunoSEQ multiplex PCR, while the TCRdb copy is restricted to in-frame clones and leaves out a portion. This table has tens of thousands of clones, 82% appearing once. The chain joins TRBV5-1 to TRBJ2-1, with a tentative D call TRBD2 (6 bases). The sequence was obtained from a human donor with breast cancer. The sample consisted of lymph node tissue, taken after IRX-2 immunotherapy. CDR3 nucleotides: TGCGCCAGCAGCTATTTAGGAGGGCTGGGCAATGAGCAGTTCTTC. This translates into CASSYLGGLGNEQFF.